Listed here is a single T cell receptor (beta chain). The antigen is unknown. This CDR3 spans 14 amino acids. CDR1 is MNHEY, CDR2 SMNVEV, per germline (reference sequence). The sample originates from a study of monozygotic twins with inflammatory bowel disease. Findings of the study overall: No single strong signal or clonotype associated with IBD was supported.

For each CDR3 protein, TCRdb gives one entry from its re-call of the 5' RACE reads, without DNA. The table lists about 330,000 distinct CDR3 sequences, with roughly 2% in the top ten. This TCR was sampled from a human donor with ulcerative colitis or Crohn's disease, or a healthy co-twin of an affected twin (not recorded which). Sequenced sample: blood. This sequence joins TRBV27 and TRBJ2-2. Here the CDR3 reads CASSLLWSTGELFF.